The 31 T cell receptor beta chains below were found in one sample sequenced in a study of vaccination and CD4 T cells after COVID-19. With the Oncomine TCR Beta short-read assay, DNA from cultured CD4+ T cells was sequenced. TCRdb re-called the PCR reads with MiXCR, one entry per CDR3 protein. The repertoire has 9,900 or so distinct CDR3 sequences, 30% of them found once; the top ten carry about 9.8%. For these receptors, no antigen is known. The sample's treatment: roughly 11-day PBMC culture with coronavirus spike peptide pools or control peptides (ViraFEST assay). Sequences were derived from CD4+ T cells from blood, cultured in vitro, sampled after SARS-CoV-2 vaccination. The origin of the receptors is a human donor who had recovered from COVID-19.

The chain carries TRBV6-2 or TRBV6-3 and TRBJ2-2, with D perhaps TRBD2 (5 bases). CDR3 length equals 14 residues. The V end lost 6 bases, the J end lost 4 bases, and 12 bases lay between the germline ends. Germline values: CDR1 MNHEY, CDR2 SVGEGT. DNA of the CDR3: TGTGCCAGCAGGCAAAGCGGACGCACCGGGGAGCTGTTTTTT. This codes for CASRQSGRTGELFF.

The rearrangement links TRBV6-2 or TRBV6-3 to TRBJ2-7; TRBD2 aligns across 10 bases. J lost 3 bases, V lost 6 bases, and 23 bases had no gene match. The CDR3 sequence is 20 residues long. Germline-derived CDR1 and CDR2 are MNHEY and SVGEGT. As DNA, the CDR3 is TGTGCCAGCAGCCGCCTTTACGAGTTTTGGCTAGCGGGAGAGGTCTACGAGCAGTACTTC. It translates to CASSRLYEFWLAGEVYEQYF.

The CDR3 region has the DNA TGTGCCAGCAGTCGACTGACAGGGACCGGCTACACCTTC. Amino acids: CASSRLTGTGYTF. The rearrangement uses TRBV6-1 and TRBJ1-2, with 7 bases matching TRBD1. The germline gives CDR1 MNHNS, CDR2 SASEGT. This CDR3 contains 13 residues. Trimming took 5 bases from V and 8 from J; bases not matched to a gene: 8.

The rearrangement uses TRBV5-6 and TRBJ1-2, with D possibly being TRBD1 (6 bases). The V gene's germline CDR1 is SGHDT and CDR2 YYEEEE. CDR3 size: 14 residues. The ends were cut back, 0 bases at V and 4 bases at J, with 10 bases in the middle. The DNA for the CDR3 is TGTGCCAGCAGCTTGGTAACAGGGACCTATGGCTACACCTTC. Encoded protein: CASSLVTGTYGYTF.

The V and J genes are TRBV6-2 or TRBV6-3 and TRBJ1-2; D not certain. CDR3 length: 14 residues. V was clipped by 5 bases and J by 9 bases, with 19 bases between them. The germline CDR1 and CDR2 sequences are MNHEY and SVGEGT. The CDR3 bases are TGTGCCAGCAGTACGGACTTCGGAAGAGGGAGCTACACCTTC. This encodes CASSTDFGRGSYTF.

This clonotype has only a few counts. This rearrangement joins TRBV7-2 to TRBJ2-7; the match to TRBD2 covers 12 bases. The CDR3 is 16 amino acids. Germline CDR1 is SGHTA and CDR2 is FQGNSA. V lost 4 bases, J lost 6 bases, and 10 bases stayed unmatched. CDR3 nucleotides: TGTGCCAGCAGCTCGAACCTAGCGGGAGGGCCGAGCGAGCAGTACTTC. Translating gives CASSSNLAGGPSEQYF.

DNA for the CDR3: TGTGCCAGCAGTGAATTACGGGAATCCTACGAGCAGTACTTC. Protein product: CASSELRESYEQYF. The gene calls are TRBV2 and TRBJ2-7; D perhaps matches TRBD2 (5 bases). This CDR3 is 14 amino acids long. Deletions cut 2 bases from V and 1 base from J, with 9 bases between. CDR1 SNHLY and CDR2 FYNNEI come from the germline V gene.

V and J are TRBV5-8 and TRBJ1-2; 9 nucleotides match TRBD1. Germline CDR1 is SGHTS and CDR2 is YDEGEE. CDR3 length equals 15 residues. The junction had 11 bases not matched to a gene; V was cut back by 4 bases and J by 7 bases. This CDR3 is CASSLAQGALGGYTF. The CDR3 DNA reads as TGTGCCAGCAGCCTCGCACAGGGGGCTCTTGGTGGCTACACCTTC.

In this sample, this clonotype turned up once. V is TRBV4-3 and J is TRBJ2-5, with TRBD2 matching over 11 bases. V shed 4 bases and J 3 bases; nucleotides not matched to a gene: 4. There are 15 residues in the CDR3. CDR1 and CDR2 from the germline V gene are LGHNA and YSLEER. CDR3 sequence reads: CASSRGSGREETQYF. CDR3 sequence (DNA): TGCGCCAGCAGCCGGGGTAGCGGGAGGGAAGAGACCCAGTACTTC.

The chain carries TRBV28 and TRBJ1-5, with 8 nucleotides matching TRBD1. Germline V CDR1 and CDR2: MDHEN, SYDVKM. CDR3 length: 14 residues. The V gene end was trimmed by 10 bases and the J gene end by 5 bases; junction bases not matched to a gene: 10. The CDR3 is CANIRGQVDQPQHF. Here the CDR3 DNA reads TGTGCCAACATCAGGGGGCAGGTGGATCAGCCCCAGCATTTT.

The CDR3 nucleotides are TGTGCCAGCAGTTACAGTGTACTAGCGGGGGTGCTAGCCAAAAACATTCAGTACTTC. It specifies CASSYSVLAGVLAKNIQYF. The chain employs TRBV6-2 or TRBV6-3 and TRBJ2-4, with 11 nucleotides matching TRBD2. Germline CDR1 reads MNHEY; CDR2 reads SVGEGT. Unmatched junction bases numbered 9, after V lost 2 bases and J lost 0 bases. The CDR3 runs 19 residues.

This clonotype was observed a few times. This chain joins TRBV7-9 and TRBJ2-5; D gene ambiguous. Germline CDR1 SEHNR, CDR2 FQNEAQ (reference sequence). This CDR3 comprises 14 residues. Trimming cost V 7 bases and J 1 base, with 13 bases left between them. The DNA for the CDR3 is TGTGCCAGCACCCTGGCGGCGGTCCAAGAGACCCAGTACTTC. Protein product: CASTLAAVQETQYF.

This clonotype was recorded a few times. The gene calls are TRBV7-2 and TRBJ2-5; the D is unclear. Germline CDR1 is SGHTA and CDR2 is FQGNSA. Trimming shortened V by 3 bases and J by 7 bases, and 15 bases separated the two germline ends. The CDR3 loop spans 14 amino acids. The CDR3 region has the DNA TGTGCCAGCAGCTTCGAACATGGGGATGTGACCCAGTACTTC. Residues: CASSFEHGDVTQYF.

In DNA form, the CDR3 reads TGTGCCAGCAGCTTAGGTGTTGGCCCGAACACTGAAGCTTTCTTT. Residues: CASSLGVGPNTEAFF. The chain uses TRBV11-2 and TRBJ1-1; D remains unclear. Trimming pared 1 base from V and 1 base from J, leaving 10 bases between. CDR1 is SGHAT and CDR2 is FQNNGV in the germline V gene. CDR3 length: 15 amino acids.

The sample holds a few counts of this clonotype. The chain uses TRBV28 and TRBJ1-5, with unresolved D. Germline-derived CDR1 and CDR2 are MDHEN and SYDVKM. The V gene lost 6 bases and the J gene lost 6 bases, with 12 bases spanning the gap. This CDR3 comprises 13 residues. The CDR3 DNA sequence: TGTGCCAGCAGCCCGAGCCCATCTCAGCCCCAGCATTTT. It specifies CASSPSPSQPQHF.

The V gene is TRBV5-1, the J gene TRBJ1-6; D remains ambiguous. This CDR3 spans 14 amino acids. Germline V gene data show CDR1 as SGHRS and CDR2 as YFSETQ. Trimming removed 0 bases at V and 12 bases at J, with 13 bases between. The CDR3: CASSLGQSIEPLHF. CDR3 DNA: TGCGCCAGCAGCTTGGGCCAGTCCATCGAACCCCTCCACTTT.

This chain uses TRBV28 with TRBJ2-3; 12 positions match TRBD2. V was clipped by 4 bases and J by 3 bases; unmatched bases: 5. CDR1 is MDHEN, CDR2 SYDVKM, per germline. CDR3 size: 16 residues. This CDR3 is CASSSLAGGTTDTQYF. The DNA of the CDR3 is TGTGCCAGCAGTTCACTAGCGGGAGGTACGACAGATACGCAGTATTTT.

The gene calls are TRBV29-1 and TRBJ2-5; D is ambiguous. Germline CDR1 SQVTM, CDR2 ANQGSEA. Trimming removed 5 bases from V and 1 base from J, with 14 bases in between. The CDR3 sequence is 14 residues long. As DNA, the CDR3 is TGCAGCGTTCTTAAGCCATCACTCCAAGAGACCCAGTACTTC. Translating it yields CSVLKPSLQETQYF.

This clonotype was counted between two and nine times. The CDR3 DNA sequence: TGTGCCAGCAGTCCACTGGACTCCTACAATGAGCAGTTCTTC. Protein sequence: CASSPLDSYNEQFF. The gene calls are TRBV27 and TRBJ2-1; no definite D call. Germline V gene lookup returns CDR1 MNHEY and CDR2 SMNVEV (reference sequence). V was cut by 5 bases and J by 0 bases, with 8 bases left in between. This CDR3 has 14 amino acids.

This clonotype showed up just a few times. The chain employs TRBV20-1 and TRBJ1-2, with D possibly TRBD1 on 5 matching bases. The V end was cut by 6 bases, the J end by 5 bases, with 19 bases between. CDR1 DFQATT and CDR2 SNEGSKA come from the germline V gene (reference sequence). The CDR3 contains 14 residues. The CDR3 here is CSALRGATYYGYTF. The CDR3 DNA reads TGCAGTGCCCTCAGAGGGGCCACGTATTATGGCTACACCTTC.

V and J are TRBV6-5 and TRBJ2-7; 8 nucleotides match TRBD2. The CDR3 consists of 14 residues. Germline CDR1 MNHEY, CDR2 SVGAGI. Unmatched junction bases numbered 4, after V lost 0 bases and J lost 6 bases. This CDR3 reads CASSYSVGGGEQYF. As DNA, the CDR3 is TGTGCCAGCAGTTACTCAGTCGGGGGGGGCGAGCAGTACTTC.

The chain carries TRBV27 and TRBJ2-7, with TRBD1 as a possible D gene (5 bases). The CDR3 runs 12 residues. Germline values: CDR1 MNHEY, CDR2 SMNVEV (reference sequence). Trimming shortened V by 6 bases and J by 4 bases, and 10 bases separated the two germline ends. CDR3 sequence (DNA): TGTGCCAGCAGCGACAGCAGATACGAGCAGTACTTC. As protein: CASSDSRYEQYF.

This clonotype was seen a few times. The chain is built from TRBV6-5 and TRBJ2-7, with a possible D match to TRBD1 (5 bases). Trimming left V 2 bases short and J 7 bases short, with 18 bases between. The CDR3 is made up of 15 amino acids. Germline V CDR1 and CDR2: MNHEY, SVGAGI. CDR3 amino acids: CASSYAATHQGEQYF. Written as DNA, the CDR3 is TGTGCCAGCAGTTACGCGGCGACTCACCAGGGAGAGCAGTACTTC.

By share of the sample, this clonotype is medium-sized. V usage is TRBV21-1 and J usage is TRBJ2-3; TRBD2, as called in the table, went unchecked against the DNA. TRBV21-1 is listed as a pseudogene. The CDR3 length is 17 residues. This CDR3 is CASSMREREASTDTQYF. DNA of the CDR3: TGTGCCAGCAGCATGAGGGAGCGGGAGGCCTCCACAGATACGCAGTATTTT.

The chain links TRBV20-1 to TRBJ1-1; TRBD1 might be the D (5 bases). V was pared by 3 bases and J by 1 base, with 12 bases between. CDR3 length: 14 amino acids. CDR1 and CDR2 from the germline V gene are DFQATT and SNEGSKA (reference sequence). The CDR3 DNA is TGCAGTGCTAGTACAACAGGCCGGAACACTGAAGCTTTCTTT. Translating it yields CSASTTGRNTEAFF.

This clonotype was recorded only once. This chain links TRBV7-3 with TRBJ2-6; TRBD2 aligns across 7 bases. Per the germline V gene, CDR1 is SGHTA and CDR2 is FQGTGA. Trimming removed 1 base from V and 2 bases from J; junction bases left unmatched: 5. This CDR3 comprises 17 residues. The DNA for the CDR3 is TGTGCCAGCAGCTTAAACGGGAGGAGCCCTGGGGCCAACGTCCTGACTTTC. It codes for CASSLNGRSPGANVLTF.

The gene calls are TRBV4-1 and TRBJ1-2, with D hard to call. The V and J ends lost 4 bases and 6 bases respectively, with 18 bases between them. This CDR3 contains 15 residues. Germline CDR1 is MGHRA and CDR2 is YSYEKL. CDR3 sequence reads: CASSPAQEGRNGYTF. In DNA form, the CDR3 reads TGCGCCAGCAGCCCGGCCCAGGAGGGAAGGAATGGCTACACCTTC.

The chain carries TRBV7-2 and TRBJ2-1, with D possibly being TRBD2 (6 bases). CDR1 and CDR2 from the germline V gene are SGHTA and FQGNSA. This CDR3 is built from 15 residues. V was pared by 6 bases and J by 9 bases, with 21 bases between. The CDR3 sequence: CASSRRAGSGGEQFF. Written as DNA, the CDR3 is TGTGCCAGCAGTCGCAGGGCGGGAAGCGGAGGTGAGCAGTTCTTC. The entire variable domain, with the rest obtained from reference TRBV7-2 and TRBJ2-1, is as follows: GAGVSQSPSNKVTEKGKDVELRCDPISGHTALYWYRQSLGQGLEFLIYFQGNSAPDKSGLPSDRFSAERTGGSVSTLTIQRTQQEDSAVYLCASSRRAGSGGEQFFGPGTRLTVL.

Only a few counts were recorded for this clonotype. The V gene is TRBV7-2, the J gene TRBJ1-2; D is perhaps TRBD1 (6 bases). The CDR3 has 14 amino acids. Looked up from germline, CDR1 is SGHTA and CDR2 is FQGNSA. V lost 5 bases, J lost 4 bases, and 14 bases lay in between. Here the CDR3 DNA reads TGTGCCAGCAGCCCCGGACAGACGATCTATGGCTACACCTTC. This codes for CASSPGQTIYGYTF. The full variable domain, completed using reference TRBV7-2 and TRBJ1-2, is GAGVSQSPSNKVTEKGKDVELRCDPISGHTALYWYRQSLGQGLEFLIYFQGNSAPDKSGLPSDRFSAERTGGSVSTLTIQRTQQEDSAVYLCASSPGQTIYGYTFGSGTRLTVV.

This clonotype was picked up a small number of times. The J gene is TRBJ2-5, the V gene TRBV7-8; D tentatively fits TRBD1 or TRBD2 (5 bases each). Germline CDR1 SGHVS, CDR2 FQNEAQ. The V end was cut by 1 base, the J end by 4 bases, with 19 bases between. The CDR3 is 17 amino acids. The CDR3 DNA reads TGTGCCAGCAGCTTAGATCGGTGGGGGTCGGTTCGAGAGACCCAGTACTTC. It translates to CASSLDRWGSVRETQYF.

The rearrangement joins TRBV28 to TRBJ1-5, with 8 bases that match TRBD1. V lost 5 bases, J lost 4 bases, and 4 bases stayed unmatched. The CDR3 contains 14 residues. Germline CDR1 is MDHEN and CDR2 is SYDVKM. This chain's CDR3 is CASSRTGYNQPQHF. The CDR3 coding sequence is TGTGCCAGCAGTCGGACAGGGTATAATCAGCCCCAGCATTTT.